Detailed here is one T cell receptor (beta chain). This sample stems from a study of T cell changes during pregnancy in multiple sclerosis. V lost 6 bases and J lost 1, with 13 bases in between. CDR1 is LNHDA and CDR2 is SQIVND in the germline V gene (reference sequence). CDR3 length: 14 amino acids. Profiled with immunoSEQ multiplex PCR; TCRdb holds only in-frame clones, not every one. The sample comprises roughly 80,000 clones, 92% of which are singletons, and about 1.5% rests with the top ten. V usage is TRBV19 and J usage is TRBJ2-7; D is possibly TRBD1 (5 bases). The receptor was derived from a female donor with multiple sclerosis, enrolled in a pregnancy study. Material: peripheral blood, obtained before pregnancy. This chain's CDR3 is CASRTTAESYEQYF. CDR3 coding DNA: TGTGCCAGTAGGACGACAGCTGAGTCCTACGAGCAGTACTTC.